Each of the 27 T cell receptor beta chains below was sequenced from the same sample in a study of T-cell memory formation after mild COVID-19. TCRdb reprocessed the 5' RACE reads via MiXCR and lists one record per CDR3 protein. The repertoire holds approximately 400,000 distinct CDR3 sequences, 15% to 20% seen once, with around a fifth in the top ten. Sequenced material: PBMCs or a T cell subset sorted from them (not recorded which). The receptors derive from a man in his late teens or twenties who had mild COVID-19 (a few samples of this study predate the infection). Cell type and time point are not known.

There are a few counts of this clonotype. The J gene is TRBJ1-1, the V gene TRBV10-3; maybe TRBD1 (5 bases). V was shortened by 5 bases and J by 1 base, with 8 bases between the two germline ends. Germline V lookup: CDR1 ENHRY, CDR2 SYGVKD. This CDR3 contains 13 residues. The CDR3 DNA is TGTGCCATCAGTTCGCAGGGGAACACTGAAGCTTTCTTT. Encoded protein: CAISSQGNTEAFF.

The chain recombines TRBV6-6 with TRBJ2-1, with 7 bases lining up with TRBD2. Judging by the DNA end, TRBJ2-5 fits better; the J call may be wrong. CDR1 and CDR2 from the germline V gene are MNHNY and SVGAGI (reference sequence). This CDR3 comprises 14 residues. The CDR3 loop is CASSYLLGGETQYF. CDR3 DNA sequence: TGTGCCAGCAGTTACCTGCTCGGGGGGGAGACCCAGTACTTC.

The V call is TRBV7-2, the J call TRBJ1-6; D is ambiguous. The V and J ends lost 7 bases and 0 bases respectively, with 13 bases between them. Per germline, CDR1 SGHTA and CDR2 FQGNSA. The CDR3 runs to 16 residues. Written as DNA, the CDR3 is TGTGCCAGCACCGACCGAAGGTACTCCTATAATTCACCCCTCCACTTT. As protein: CASTDRRYSYNSPLHF.

This clonotype turned up a few times. The chain carries TRBV29-1 and TRBJ2-2, with TRBD2 identical over 8 bases. The V gene end was trimmed by 6 bases and the J gene end by 4 bases; junction bases not matched to a gene: 10. The CDR3 runs to 15 residues. CDR1 and CDR2 from the germline V gene are SQVTM and ANQGSEA. The CDR3 nucleotides are TGCAGCGTCGACCGGGAGGGGAGCGGCACCGGGGAGCTGTTTTTT. As protein: CSVDREGSGTGELFF.

This clonotype was seen a handful of times. J is TRBJ1-6 and V is TRBV27, with D possibly TRBD1 on 5 matching bases. Trimming shortened V by 5 bases and J by 7 bases, and 18 bases separated the two germline ends. Germline loops: CDR1 MNHEY, CDR2 SMNVEV (reference sequence). The CDR3 contains 16 residues. The CDR3 coding sequence is TGTGCCAGCAGTCCGTTGGGGCAGGGCCGAAATTCACCCCTCCACTTT. Its protein product is CASSPLGQGRNSPLHF.

The chain couples TRBV11-2 to TRBJ2-1; 11 bases map to TRBD2. The junction had 11 bases not matched to a gene; V was cut back by 6 bases and J by 7 bases. There are 16 residues in the CDR3. Germline-derived CDR1 and CDR2 are SGHAT and FQNNGV. DNA of the CDR3: TGTGCCAGCAGTTCGACTAGCGGGGAGCCCACGAATGAGCAGTTCTTC. Amino acid sequence: CASSSTSGEPTNEQFF.

This clonotype was detected only a few times. V is TRBV6-2 or TRBV6-3 and J is TRBJ1-2; D unclear. The CDR3 is made up of 15 amino acids. CDR1 MNHEY and CDR2 SVGEGT come from the germline V gene. The V end was cut by 3 bases, the J end by 4 bases, with 15 bases between. The CDR3 loop reads CASSYGRAAPYGYTF. The CDR3 nucleotides read TGTGCCAGCAGTTATGGCAGAGCGGCCCCCTATGGCTACACCTTC.

This clonotype was seen more than once but under ten times. V gene TRBV10-2 combines with J gene TRBJ1-5; D gene ambiguous. Germline V gene sequence: CDR1 WSHSY, CDR2 SAAADI. CDR3 length: 13 residues. Trimming took off 4 bases at V and 3 bases at J, with 7 bases between the two ends. The CDR3 DNA is TGCGCCAGCAGTGCCAGCCCCAATCAGCCCCAGCATTTT. Protein sequence: CASSASPNQPQHF.

This clonotype has just a few counts. The chain recombines TRBV10-3 with TRBJ2-3, with D possibly being TRBD1 or TRBD2 (7 bases each). With 8 bases removed from V and 2 bases from J, the gap between germline ends came to 17 bases. Germline CDR1 reads ENHRY; CDR2 reads SYGVKD. The CDR3 is 15 amino acids. The DNA for the CDR3 is TGTGCCATCGGGGGGGGGACAGTGCCCACAGATACGCAGTATTTT. Encoded protein: CAIGGGTVPTDTQYF.

The chain recombines TRBV7-2 with TRBJ2-5; D is undetermined. Trimming stripped 3 bases from V and 5 bases from J, with 16 bases between. In germline, CDR1 is SGHTA, CDR2 FQGNSA. The CDR3 totals 15 residues. The CDR3 reads CASSFGSSPGETQYF. The DNA for the CDR3 is TGTGCCAGCAGCTTCGGTTCGTCCCCCGGTGAGACCCAGTACTTC.

This clonotype was counted between two and nine times. The rearrangement uses TRBV6-5 and TRBJ1-2, with 10 bases aligning to TRBD1. Germline V gene sequence: CDR1 MNHEY, CDR2 SVGAGI. V shed 5 bases and J 8 bases; nucleotides not matched to a gene: 17. CDR3 length: 17 amino acids. The CDR3 DNA follows: TGTGCCAGCAGTCAATCTCCGGGGACAGGGGATATCACAGGCTACACCTTC. Its protein is CASSQSPGTGDITGYTF.

The chain has TRBV7-9 and TRBJ2-1, with 7 nucleotides matching TRBD2. The V segment lost 4 bases and the J segment 5 bases; nucleotides outside the gene matches: 11. The CDR3 spans 16 residues. Germline CDR1 and CDR2: SEHNR and FQNEAQ (reference sequence). CDR3 sequence reads: CASSSFGASGDNEQFF. CDR3 coding DNA: TGTGCCAGCAGCTCATTCGGGGCTAGCGGTGACAATGAGCAGTTCTTC.

The chain carries TRBV19 and TRBJ1-5, with unresolved D. Trimming removed 1 base at V and 4 bases at J, with 11 bases between. The CDR3 is made up of 15 amino acids. Germline CDR1 and CDR2: LNHDA and SQIVND (reference sequence). The CDR3 protein is CASSIGRRRNQPQHF. In DNA form, the CDR3 reads TGTGCCAGTAGTATAGGACGGAGGAGAAATCAGCCCCAGCATTTT.

This clonotype was seen a handful of times. The chain combines TRBV6-6 with TRBJ2-3; the match to TRBD2 covers 11 bases. The V gene's germline CDR1 is MNHNY and CDR2 SVGAGI (reference sequence). The CDR3 length is 18 residues. J lost 0 bases, V lost 2 bases, and 7 bases had no gene match. The CDR3 here is CASSYGASGGPSTDTQYF. DNA of the CDR3: TGTGCCAGCAGTTACGGGGCTAGCGGGGGGCCCAGCACAGATACGCAGTATTTT.

The table lists this clonotype with a few counts. The chain joins TRBV27 to TRBJ2-7; a weak D match, TRBD1 (6 bases). V lost 7 bases to trimming and J lost 3 bases, with 13 bases between them. The V gene's germline CDR1 is MNHEY and CDR2 SMNVEV (reference sequence). The CDR3 is 13 amino acids. The DNA of the CDR3 is TGTGCCAGCACAAAAACAGGGAACTACGAGCAGTACTTC. This translates into CASTKTGNYEQYF.

The chain is built from TRBV7-9 and TRBJ1-4, with D perhaps TRBD1 (5 bases). The CDR3 has 14 amino acids. The germline V and J ends were trimmed by 3 bases and 5 bases, with 10 bases remaining between them. Looked up from germline, CDR1 is SEHNR and CDR2 is FQNEAQ (reference sequence). The DNA of the CDR3 is TGTGCCAGCAGCTTGGGACGGATAAATGAAAAACTGTTTTTT. Protein: CASSLGRINEKLFF.

This clonotype turned up a few times. V usage is TRBV5-1 and J usage is TRBJ1-2; tentatively, D is TRBD1 (5 bases). The CDR3 extends over 12 amino acids. Trimming removed 4 bases at V and 7 bases at J, with 11 bases between. Looked up from germline, CDR1 is SGHRS and CDR2 is YFSETQ. DNA for the CDR3: TGCGCCAGCAGCATTCTAGGGACTGGCTACACCTTC. Translation gives CASSILGTGYTF.

V gene TRBV7-2 combines with J gene TRBJ2-7, with D perhaps TRBD2 (6 bases). V was pared by 5 bases and J by 3 bases, with 14 bases between. The CDR3 consists of 14 residues. Per the germline V gene, CDR1 is SGHTA and CDR2 is FQGNSA. The CDR3 reads CASSAWGVDYEQYF. For the CDR3, the DNA is TGTGCCAGCAGCGCGTGGGGGGTCGACTACGAGCAGTACTTC.

This clonotype was counted a few times. The V and J genes are TRBV6-2 or TRBV6-3 and TRBJ1-1; D uncertain. The germline CDR1 and CDR2 sequences are MNHEY and SVGEGT. V was trimmed by 5 bases and J by 6 bases, leaving 16 bases between them. This CDR3 has 14 amino acids. CDR3 nucleotide sequence: TGTGCCAGCAGTACCCAGGTTCGGGTCCCTGAAGCTTTCTTT. This codes for CASSTQVRVPEAFF.

This clonotype came up a few times. The chain employs TRBV12-3 or TRBV12-4 and TRBJ2-1; either TRBD1 or TRBD2 may fit D (5 bases each). Trimming left V 6 bases short and J 3 bases short, with 9 bases between. The CDR3 runs to 13 residues. CDR3 in DNA: TGTGCCAGCAGCGGGGACGGCTACAATGAGCAGTTCTTC. Its translation: CASSGDGYNEQFF.

The J gene is TRBJ1-1, the V gene TRBV25-1, with D possibly matching TRBD1 (5 bases). Germline V gene data show CDR1 as MGHDK and CDR2 as SYGVNS. This CDR3 has 15 amino acids. With 3 bases removed from V and 1 base from J, the gap between germline ends came to 12 bases. The CDR3 region is CASSEYLQGNTEAFF. The CDR3 nucleotides read TGTGCCAGCAGTGAGTATCTCCAGGGGAACACTGAAGCTTTCTTT.

The rearrangement uses TRBV5-1 and TRBJ2-1, with 7 bases that match TRBD1. Per germline, CDR1 SGHRS and CDR2 YFSETQ. The CDR3 consists of 15 residues. V shed 3 bases and J 5 bases; nucleotides not matched to a gene: 8. The CDR3 region is CASSSGTEGNNEQFF. The CDR3 DNA reads as TGCGCCAGCAGCTCCGGGACAGAAGGAAACAATGAGCAGTTCTTC.

This clonotype appeared a few times. This chain uses TRBV18 with TRBJ2-1; no definite D call. Trimming pared 1 base from V and 0 bases from J, leaving 13 bases between. This CDR3 comprises 17 residues. CDR1 and CDR2 (germline): KGHSH, LQKENI. The CDR3, as DNA: TGTGCCAGCTCACCACGGAAAGGCGCGAACTCCTACAATGAGCAGTTCTTC. Protein sequence: CASSPRKGANSYNEQFF.

This chain joins TRBV12-3 or TRBV12-4 and TRBJ1-2; tentatively, D is TRBD1 (5 bases). The CDR3 extends over 13 amino acids. Trimming stripped 3 bases from V and 7 bases from J, with 12 bases between. In nucleotides, the CDR3 is TGTGCCAGCAGTTTCGGGGGAGGCGGTGGCTACACCTTC. Protein: CASSFGGGGGYTF.

The V and J genes are TRBV7-6 and TRBJ2-5; D is undetermined. With 6 bases removed from V and 1 base from J, the gap between germline ends came to 15 bases. From germline, CDR1 is SGHVS and CDR2 FNYEAQ. This CDR3 is built from 15 residues. CDR3 protein: CASREDPSPQETQYF. The CDR3 DNA follows: TGTGCCAGCAGAGAGGACCCGTCCCCCCAAGAGACCCAGTACTTC.

This clonotype was observed a handful of times. The chain combines TRBV5-1 with TRBJ2-2; D not certain. V was pared by 4 bases and J by 6 bases, with 16 bases between. The CDR3 length is 15 residues. Germline V gene sequence: CDR1 SGHRS, CDR2 YFSETQ. CDR3 nucleotides: TGCGCCAGCAGCCAATCCATAGTATTCCCCGGGGAGCTGTTTTTT. This codes for CASSQSIVFPGELFF.

The J gene is TRBJ2-5, the V gene TRBV7-9, with unresolved D. The CDR3 contains 15 residues. The germline V gene encodes CDR1 SEHNR and CDR2 FQNEAQ (reference sequence). V lost 3 bases and J 1 base, leaving 12 bases between the germline ends. CDR3 amino acids: CASSLYLQIQETQYF. As DNA, the CDR3 is TGTGCCAGCAGCTTGTACCTGCAAATCCAAGAGACCCAGTACTTC.